The T cell receptor (beta chain) under discussion was sequenced for a study of cytomegalovirus exposure and HLA in healthy donors. Overall study context: Assignment to the Caucasian-associated ancestry cluster applied to around 82% of the 300 to 500 genotyped donors. The study's findings and limits: A classifier reportedly called cytomegalovirus status with high sensitivity and specificity. The investigators catalogued some 150 TCR beta chains as cytomegalovirus-associated.

PCR amplification relied on 60 Vbeta primers (plus 13 Jbeta primers). Profiling relied on immunoSEQ multiplex PCR, and the TCRdb table lists in-frame clones only, not all of them. Altogether more than 110,000 clones are present, 80% being singletons, with the ten largest covering 6.8%. With respect to this clone: No antigen is known for it.

This clonotype was obtained from a man aged 40-49 years in good health and CMV-seropositive. The sequenced sample consisted of PBMCs.

The CDR3 here is CASSQARQGLEQYF. CDR3 coding DNA: TGCGCCAGCAGCCAAGCGCGACAGGGACTCGAGCAGTACTTC. V is TRBV4-3 and J is TRBJ2-7; D is possibly TRBD1 (7 bases). Germline V lookup: CDR1 LGHNA, CDR2 YSLEER. CDR3 size: 14 residues. The V and J ends lost 1 base and 6 bases respectively, with 13 bases between them.